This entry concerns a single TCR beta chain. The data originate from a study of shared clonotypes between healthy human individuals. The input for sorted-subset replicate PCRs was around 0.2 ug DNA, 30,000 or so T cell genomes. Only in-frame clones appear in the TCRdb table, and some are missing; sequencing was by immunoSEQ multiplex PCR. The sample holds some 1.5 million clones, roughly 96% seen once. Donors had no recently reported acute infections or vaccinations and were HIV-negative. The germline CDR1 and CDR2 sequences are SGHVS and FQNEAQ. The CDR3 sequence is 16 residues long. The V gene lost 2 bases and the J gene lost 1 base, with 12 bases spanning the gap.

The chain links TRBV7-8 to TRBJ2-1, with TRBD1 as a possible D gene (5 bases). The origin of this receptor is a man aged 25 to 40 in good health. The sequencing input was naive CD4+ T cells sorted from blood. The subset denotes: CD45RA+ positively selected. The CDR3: CASSLLTGTSYNEQFF. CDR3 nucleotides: TGTGCCAGCAGCTTACTTACAGGAACGTCCTACAATGAGCAGTTCTTC.